These 6 T cell receptor beta chains were all obtained from the same sample, sequenced in a study of cytotoxic CD8 clonotypes in ibrutinib-treated CLL. Profiled with immunoSEQ multiplex PCR; TCRdb holds only in-frame clones, not every one. The sample holds fewer than 400,000 clones, roughly 67% seen once. Material: PBMCs, obtained after 36 months of ibrutinib treatment. The receptors here all came from a human donor with chronic lymphocytic leukemia.

V and J are TRBV6-6 and TRBJ2-7; the D gene is possibly TRBD1 (6 bases). From germline, CDR1 is MNHNY and CDR2 SVGAGI (reference sequence). CDR3 length equals 14 residues. V shed 2 bases and J shed 4 bases, with 12 bases lying between them. The CDR3 protein is CASSYREGVYEQYF. In DNA, the CDR3 is TGTGCCAGCAGTTACCGCGAGGGGGTGTACGAGCAGTACTTC.

The rearrangement uses TRBV25-1 and TRBJ2-7, with 11 bases matching TRBD2. Germline CDR1 and CDR2: MGHDK and SYGVNS. This CDR3 is 17 amino acids long. The ends lost 4 bases at V and 6 bases at J; junction bases unmatched: 14. The CDR3 here is CASSAPLRLAGPSEQYF. The CDR3 DNA is TGTGCCAGCAGTGCACCCCTCAGACTAGCGGGACCTAGCGAGCAGTACTTC.

The V and J genes are TRBV18 and TRBJ2-5; 9 bases agree with TRBD1. Trimming at V came to 4 bases and at J to 10 bases, leaving 13 bases not matched to a gene. The CDR3 is 15 residues long. CDR1 and CDR2 from the germline V gene are KGHSH and LQKENI. Here the CDR3 DNA reads TGTGCCAGCTCACGGGACGCGGGACAGGGCAAGCGCCAGTACTTC. It codes for CASSRDAGQGKRQYF.

This clone was observed once. The chain recombines TRBV6-1 with TRBJ1-2; 8 nucleotides agree with TRBD1. Germline CDR1 reads MNHNS; CDR2 reads SASEGT. The J segment lost 8 bases and the V segment lost 4 bases, leaving 6 bases of the junction unmatched. There are 13 residues in the CDR3. The CDR3 DNA is TGTGCCAGCAGTGCCCAGGGGGCGGTAGGCTACACCTTC. Residues: CASSAQGAVGYTF.

The genes are TRBV4-3 and TRBJ1-5, with D unclear. The CDR3 runs to 14 residues. CDR1 is LGHNA and CDR2 is YSLEER in the germline V gene. The V end was cut by 4 bases, the J end by 7 bases, with 14 bases between. The CDR3 sequence is CASSRETGHQPQHF. The CDR3 DNA is TGCGCCAGCAGCCGGGAGACTGGGCACCAGCCCCAGCATTTT.

V gene TRBV9 combines with J gene TRBJ1-2; 7 bases agree with TRBD1. Germline V gene data show CDR1 as SGDLS and CDR2 as YYNGEE. The CDR3 covers 14 residues. Losses at the gene ends were 6 bases for V and 3 bases for J; bases not matched to a gene: 8. CDR3 coding DNA: TGTGCCAGCAAACCCTCGGGACAGTACTATGGCTACACCTTC. It encodes CASKPSGQYYGYTF.